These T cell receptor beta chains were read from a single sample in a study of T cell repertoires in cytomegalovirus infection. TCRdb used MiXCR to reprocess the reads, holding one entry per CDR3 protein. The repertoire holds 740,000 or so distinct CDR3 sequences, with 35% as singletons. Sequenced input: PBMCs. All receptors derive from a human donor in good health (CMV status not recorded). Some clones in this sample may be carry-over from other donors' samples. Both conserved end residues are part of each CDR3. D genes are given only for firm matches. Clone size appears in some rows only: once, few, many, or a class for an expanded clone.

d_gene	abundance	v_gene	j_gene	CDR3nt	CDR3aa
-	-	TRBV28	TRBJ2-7	TGTGCCAGCAGTTCACCGCCGGGCTCCGAGCATTACTTC	CASSSPPGSEHYF
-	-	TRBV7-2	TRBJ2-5	TGTGCCAGCAGCACGGTGAACAGGGCGGTGGGCGAGACCCAGTACTTC	CASSTVNRAVGETQYF
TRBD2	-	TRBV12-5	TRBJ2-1	TGTGCTAGTGGTTTGGAAGAAGAGTTTTGGGGGGGGAATGAGCAGTTCTTC	CASGLEEEFWGGNEQFF
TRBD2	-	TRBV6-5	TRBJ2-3	TGTGCCAGCAGGCCTCGGGGGGGCGCAGATACGCAGTATTTT	CASRPRGGADTQYF
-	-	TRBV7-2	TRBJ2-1	TGTGCCAGCAGCGCAACTAGTAGGTCCTACAATGAGCAGTGCTTC	CASSATSRSYNEQCF
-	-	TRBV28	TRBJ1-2	TGTGCCAGCAGTTTTGGGGAAGGGGTCTATTGCTACAACTTT	CASSFGEGVYCYNF
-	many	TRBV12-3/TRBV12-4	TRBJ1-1	TGTGCCAGCAGGGATCTAAGAATGAACACTGAAGCTTTCTTT	CASRDLRMNTEAFF
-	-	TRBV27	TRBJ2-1	TGTGCCAGCAGTTTATATGGGGGCGGCAATGAGCAGTTCTTC	CASSLYGGGNEQFF
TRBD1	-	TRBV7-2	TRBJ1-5	TGTGACAGCAGCTTAGCGGGGACAGGGAATCAGCCCCAGCATTTT	CDSSLAGTGNQPQHF
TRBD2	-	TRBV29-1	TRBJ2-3	TGCAGCGTTGAGTCTAGCGGGTTCACAGATACGCAGTATTTT	CSVESSGFTDTQYF
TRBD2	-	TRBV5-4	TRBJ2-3	TGTGCCAGCAGCCCCGGGGCGGGGACTAGCGGGGTAGATACGCAGTATTTT	CASSPGAGTSGVDTQYF
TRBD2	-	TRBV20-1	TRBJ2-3	TGCAGCCTACTAGCGGGAGGACCCGGGGCCCCAGATACGCAGTATTTT	CSLLAGGPGAPDTQYF
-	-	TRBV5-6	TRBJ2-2	TGTGCCAGCAGCGGGGGCGGCCTAGTGAACACCGGGGAGCTGTTTTTT	CASSGGGLVNTGELFF
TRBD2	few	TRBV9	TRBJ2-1	TGTGCCAGCAGCGTAGTTATTTCTAGCGGAGATCATTACAATGAGCAGTTCTTC	CASSVVISSGDHYNEQFF
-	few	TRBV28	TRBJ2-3	TGTGCCAGCATAACGTTAGCCACAGATACGCAGTATTTT	CASITLATDTQYF
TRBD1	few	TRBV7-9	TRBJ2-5	TGTGCCAGCAGCTTCTGGACAGGGTGGGGGGAGACCCAGTACTTC	CASSFWTGWGETQYF
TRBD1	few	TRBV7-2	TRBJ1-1	TGTGCCAGCAGCCCCGGGACAGGGAGGGGTGAAGCTTTCTTT	CASSPGTGRGEAFF
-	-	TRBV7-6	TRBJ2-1	TGTGCCAGCAGCCCAGTCCTACCCTTC	CASSPVLPF
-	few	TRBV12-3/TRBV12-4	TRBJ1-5	TGTGCCAGCAGATCAACCGGGACACAAAATCAGCCCCAGCATTTT	CASRSTGTQNQPQHF
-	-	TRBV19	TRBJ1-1	TGTGCCAGTATCCGACCCGGCGCTGAAGCTTTCTTT	CASIRPGAEAFF
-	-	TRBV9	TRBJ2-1	TGTGCCAGCAGCGTAGTGGGGAGCTCCTACAATGAGCAGTTCTTC	CASSVVGSSYNEQFF
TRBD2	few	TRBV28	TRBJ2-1	TGTGCCAGCAGTTTATGGTCTAGCGGGTTCTACAATGAGCAGTTCTTC	CASSLWSSGFYNEQFF
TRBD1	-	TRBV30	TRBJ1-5	TGTGCCTGGAAAGGACAGGGTGGGCATCAGCCCCAGCATTTT	CAWKGQGGHQPQHF
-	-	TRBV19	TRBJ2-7	TGTGCCAGTACCAGAGGCCTCGACTCCTACGAGCAGTACTTC	CASTRGLDSYEQYF
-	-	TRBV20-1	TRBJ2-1	TGCAGTGCTAGCCCCCCCACTAGAGGCAATGAGCAGTTCTTC	CSASPPTRGNEQFF
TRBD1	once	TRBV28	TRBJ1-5	TGTGCCAGCAGTCTACCCTTGACAGGGGACAGCAATCAGCCCCAGCATTTT	CASSLPLTGDSNQPQHF
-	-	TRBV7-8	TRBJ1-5	TGTGCCAGCAGCTTAGAGTGGGGAGGCACAAGTCAGCCCCAGCATTTT	CASSLEWGGTSQPQHF
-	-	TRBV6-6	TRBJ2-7	TGTGCCATCGGAGTAGCCTACGAGCAGTACTTC	CAIGVAYEQYF
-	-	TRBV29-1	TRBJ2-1	TGCAGCGTTGACGGGGAAGGGGACACCATATACAATGAGCAGTTCTTC	CSVDGEGDTIYNEQFF
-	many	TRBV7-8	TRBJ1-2	TGTGCCAGCAGCTCCAGGGGAGGCAGACTCTATGGCTACACCTTC	CASSSRGGRLYGYTF
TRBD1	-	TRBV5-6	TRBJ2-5	TGTGCCAGCAGCTTGCCCCTGGGGACAGACTTGATGGAGACCCAGTACTTC	CASSLPLGTDLMETQYF
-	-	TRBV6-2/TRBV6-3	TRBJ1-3	TGTGCCAGCAGCCTCGGGATGGTTCACTCTGGAAACACCATATATTTT	CASSLGMVHSGNTIYF
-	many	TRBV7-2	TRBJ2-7	TGTGCCAGCAGCTTTGGGGGCCCGGACGAGCAGTACTTC	CASSFGGPDEQYF
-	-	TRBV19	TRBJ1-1	TGTGCCAGTAGTAAAGGGCTGTCCTTCTCGAACACTGAAGCTTTCTTT	CASSKGLSFSNTEAFF
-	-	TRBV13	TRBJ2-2	TGTGCCAGCAGCTTAGGTTCCAGGCCCGGGGAGCTGTTTTTT	CASSLGSRPGELFF
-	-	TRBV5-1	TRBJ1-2	TGCGCCAGCAGCTTGGGGCGGGGCAAGGAGGATGGCTACACCTTC	CASSLGRGKEDGYTF
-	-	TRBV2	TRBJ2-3	TGTGCCAGCATAGAGACAGAGGCCACAGATACGCAGTATTTT	CASIETEATDTQYF
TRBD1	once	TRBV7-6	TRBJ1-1	TGTGCCAGCAGCGCCTCGACAGGGCCGAACACTGAAGCTTTCTTT	CASSASTGPNTEAFF
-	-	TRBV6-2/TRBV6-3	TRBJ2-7	TGTGCCACAGACTCTGGAACCTACGAGCAGTACTTC	CATDSGTYEQYF
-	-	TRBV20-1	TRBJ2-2	TGCAGTGTATGGTCGGGAGACGCCGGGGAGCTGTTTTTT	CSVWSGDAGELFF
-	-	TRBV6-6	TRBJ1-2	TGTGCCAGCAGTTACTCGACGGGGGTCAACTATGGCTACACCTTC	CASSYSTGVNYGYTF
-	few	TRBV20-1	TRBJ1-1	TGCAGTGCTAGTCCCCCCAGGGACGTCGCTGAAGCTTTCTTT	CSASPPRDVAEAFF
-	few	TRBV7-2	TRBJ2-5	TGTGCCAGCAGCTTAGCGTCGGACAGCTTACAAGAGACCCAGTACTTC	CASSLASDSLQETQYF
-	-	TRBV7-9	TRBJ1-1	TGTGCCAGCAGCCCCGTTTCGGAGTCCAAAGCTTTCTTT	CASSPVSESKAFF
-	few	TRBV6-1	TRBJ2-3	TGTGCCAGCAGTGAAGGGGGACATAGCACAGATACGCAGTATTTT	CASSEGGHSTDTQYF
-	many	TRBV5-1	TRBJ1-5	TGCGCCAGCAGCTTGGGTCCGGCCAGCAATCAGCCCCAGCATTTT	CASSLGPASNQPQHF
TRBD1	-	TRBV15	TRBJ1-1	TGTGCCACCAGCAGAGCCACCGGACAGGGGGTAGCTTTCTTT	CATSRATGQGVAFF
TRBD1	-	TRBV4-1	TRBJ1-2	TGCGCCAGCAGCCAAGATAGAGTTGTACGGGGGACAGGGGGCGTAAAGAACTATGGCTACACCTTC	CASSQDRVVRGTGGVKNYGYTF
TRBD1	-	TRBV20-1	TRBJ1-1	TGCAGTGCTAGAGCCGGACAGGGGGCCACTGAAGCTTTCTTT	CSARAGQGATEAFF
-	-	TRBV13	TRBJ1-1	TGTGCCAGCAGCTTAGGGGGCGCGGGCCCCACTGAAGCTTTCTTT	CASSLGGAGPTEAFF
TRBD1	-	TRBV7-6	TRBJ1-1	TGTGCCAGCAGCATCTTCCGGGACAGGGGCCCCACTGAAGCTTTCTTT	CASSIFRDRGPTEAFF
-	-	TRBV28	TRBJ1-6	TGTGCCATCAGTCTCCTCGGAGATTCTTATTCACCCCTCCACTTT	CAISLLGDSYSPLHF
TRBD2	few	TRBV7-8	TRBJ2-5	TGTGCCAGCAGCTTAGTTGGACTAGCGGGGCCTGGTGGGACCCAGTACTTC	CASSLVGLAGPGGTQYF
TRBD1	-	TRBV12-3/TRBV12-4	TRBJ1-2	TGTGCCAGCAGTAATAGACAGGGAGGCTACACCTTC	CASSNRQGGYTF